The 11 T cell receptor beta chains reported below all come from one sample, sequenced in a study of blood T cell repertoires in COVID-19. Clones were sequenced by immunoSEQ multiplex PCR, and TCRdb holds only the in-frame ones, with some missing. The table records under 350,000 clones, just over 85% of them present only once. Sequencing input: PBMCs or T cells enriched from blood (not recorded which). These receptors all come from a woman aged 40 to 50 with acute COVID-19.

The chain combines TRBV14 with TRBJ2-2; tentatively, D is TRBD2 (5 bases). Trimming took 0 bases from V and 0 from J, leaving 8 bases between them. The CDR3 runs to 16 residues. CDR1 and CDR2 (germline): SGHDN, FVKESK. The CDR3 DNA sequence: TGTGCCAGCAGCCAAGATCTACTAGCGAACACCGGGGAGCTGTTTTTT. This encodes CASSQDLLANTGELFF. The variable domain in full, with the rest retrieved from reference TRBV14 and TRBJ2-2, is EAGVTQFPSHSVIEKGQTVTLRCDPISGHDNLYWYRRVMGKEIKFLLHFVKESKQDESGMPNNRFLAERTGGTYSTLKVQPAELEDSGVYFCASSQDLLANTGELFFGEGSRLTVL.

The V and J genes are TRBV18 and TRBJ2-7, with 8 positions matching TRBD2. The CDR3 extends over 16 amino acids. J gave up 2 bases and V 3 bases, and 9 bases lay outside the gene matches. Germline lookup yields CDR1 KGHSH and CDR2 LQKENI. CDR3 in DNA: TGTGCCAGCTCACCTCTGAGCGGGAGTAAAGCCTACGAGCAGTACTTC. This encodes CASSPLSGSKAYEQYF.

The chain employs TRBV5-5 and TRBJ1-5; 7 positions agree with TRBD1. The germline CDR1 and CDR2 sequences are SGHKS and YYEKEE (reference sequence). J lost 6 bases, V lost 4 bases, and 13 bases had no gene match. CDR3 size: 16 residues. The DNA of the CDR3 is TGTGCCAGCAGCCTGGGGCCCCACAGGGGAGGTCAGCCCCAGCATTTT. Amino acids: CASSLGPHRGGQPQHF.

The chain couples TRBV19 to TRBJ2-6; TRBD1 might be the D (5 bases). CDR1 and CDR2 from the germline V gene are LNHDA and SQIVND (reference sequence). V shed 2 bases and J shed 1 base, with 15 bases lying between them. The CDR3 runs to 18 residues. Here the CDR3 DNA reads TGTGCCAGTAGTATACGTAAGGGGCGTCGTTCTGGGGCCAACGTCCTGACTTTC. Its translation: CASSIRKGRRSGANVLTF.

The chain combines TRBV28 with TRBJ1-2; 9 bases line up with TRBD1. The CDR3 length is 14 residues. The germline gives CDR1 MDHEN, CDR2 SYDVKM. With 7 bases clipped from V and 4 bases from J, the junction kept 7 bases outside the gene matches. CDR3 DNA sequence: TGTGCCAGCACTCCGGGACAGGGTCCCTATGGCTACACCTTC. This gives the protein CASTPGQGPYGYTF.

This clone occurred once. The chain has TRBV2 and TRBJ1-2; D unresolved. In germline, CDR1 is SNHLY, CDR2 FYNNEI. The CDR3 contains 12 residues. V was pared by 2 bases and J by 8 bases, with 9 bases between. CDR3 sequence (DNA): TGTGCCAGCAGTGAAACGGGGAGGGGCTACACCTTC. It codes for CASSETGRGYTF.

This chain connects TRBV25-1 to TRBJ1-1; TRBD1 is a possible D gene (6 bases). There are 14 residues in the CDR3. The germline gives CDR1 MGHDK, CDR2 SYGVNS. V was pared by 4 bases and J by 1 base, with 10 bases between. The CDR3 DNA reads TGTGCCAGCAGTGGCACAGGGAAGAACACTGAAGCTTTCTTT. Translating gives CASSGTGKNTEAFF.

The chain employs TRBV6-5 and TRBJ1-2, with TRBD1 as a possible D gene (6 bases). The CDR3 is 14 residues long. V was shortened by 7 bases and J by 0 bases, with 12 bases between the two germline ends. Germline V CDR1 and CDR2: MNHEY, SVGAGI. This CDR3 is CASIKGEANYGYTF. CDR3 in DNA: TGTGCCAGCATTAAGGGGGAAGCTAACTATGGCTACACCTTC.

Note on this clone: Other DNA sequences within the sample encode an identical CDR3. The genes are TRBV28 and TRBJ2-7; TRBD2 might be the D (6 bases). V shed 1 base and J shed 1 base, with 8 bases lying between them. Per the germline V gene, CDR1 is MDHEN and CDR2 is SYDVKM. This CDR3 has 14 amino acids. CDR3 DNA sequence: TGTGCCAGCAGTTTATCTGGACTATCCTACGAGCAGTACTTC. Its translation: CASSLSGLSYEQYF.

The V call is TRBV29-1, the J call TRBJ2-1; 12 nucleotides match TRBD2. The CDR3 sequence is 17 residues long. The V segment lost 2 bases and the J segment 8 bases; nucleotides outside the gene matches: 13. Per germline, CDR1 SQVTM and CDR2 ANQGSEA. Written as DNA, the CDR3 is TGCAGCGTTGAAAATCCACCGCTAGCGGGAGGGGTTTATGAGCAGTTCTTC. Translated, it gives CSVENPPLAGGVYEQFF.

The chain uses TRBV27 and TRBJ1-2; D is ambiguous. Germline lookup yields CDR1 MNHEY and CDR2 SMNVEV (reference sequence). Trimming stripped 6 bases from V and 0 bases from J, with 17 bases between. This CDR3 region has 16 residues. This chain's CDR3 is CASSPRTTLPNYGYTF. CDR3 nucleotides: TGTGCCAGCAGCCCAAGAACAACCCTGCCTAACTATGGCTACACCTTC.